This TCR beta chain was captured in a study of blood T cell repertoires in COVID-19. Produced via immunoSEQ multiplex PCR; TCRdb's table is partial and in-frame only. The table records about 150,000 clones, about 86% of them present only once. Trimming removed 1 base from V and 0 bases from J, with 13 bases in between. This CDR3 is built from 16 residues. Germline-derived CDR1 and CDR2 are KGHSH and LQKENI. Sequences were obtained from peripheral blood. The source is a man in his sixties or seventies with acute or convalescent COVID-19. V and J are TRBV18 and TRBJ2-7, with D perhaps matching TRBD2 (5 bases). CDR3: CASSPLRGFSSYEQYF. The DNA for the CDR3 is TGTGCCAGCTCACCACTCCGGGGTTTTAGCTCCTACGAGCAGTACTTC.